This entry lists 19 T cell receptor beta chains sequenced from one sample in a study of T cell responses to AZD1222 COVID-19 vaccine (dated by TCRdb to the early 2020s). Receptor libraries were prepared by the immunoSEQ multiplex PCR assay. TCRdb holds this immuneACCESS table with in-frame rearrangements only. Some clones are missing; in checked studies, unresolved V genes explain under half, and the rest has no known cause. This sample comprises about 170,000 clones, around 90% of them detected only once. The ten largest account for less than 3% of the sample. According to the study, the label for this sample's time point signals: baseline before first vaccination. The sequenced sample was peripheral blood, obtained on day 0 of AZD1222 vaccination. These TCRs come from an adult in good health.

The chain has TRBV28 and TRBJ2-1; 8 nucleotides line up with TRBD1. V shed 5 bases, J shed 5 bases, and the junction held 8 bases outside the gene matches. CDR1 MDHEN and CDR2 SYDVKM come from the germline V gene. The CDR3 totals 15 residues. CDR3 amino acids: CASSLGTGHHNEQFF. CDR3 DNA sequence: TGTGCCAGCAGTCTCGGGACAGGACACCACAATGAGCAGTTCTTC.

The genes are TRBV11-2 and TRBJ2-7; no reliable D call. Trimming pared 2 bases from V and 4 bases from J, leaving 6 bases between. Germline V lookup: CDR1 SGHAT, CDR2 FQNNGV. The CDR3 length is 12 residues. The CDR3 is CASSLLGYEQYF. The DNA of the CDR3 is TGTGCCAGCAGCTTATTGGGATACGAGCAGTACTTC.

The table lists this clone with a few counts. The DNA is left out, because the CDR3 cannot be placed on it with certainty; the CDR3 is given as TCRdb lists it. The V call is TRBV6-5, the J call TRBJ2-1; no check of the table's D call, TRBD2, against the DNA was made. From its first to its last residue, the CDR3 has 13 amino acids. Per the germline V gene, CDR1 is MNHEY and CDR2 is SVGAGI. The CDR3 protein is CASSTSGFNEQFF.

V gene TRBV11-2 combines with J gene TRBJ2-7; possible D gene TRBD2, 6 bases. This CDR3 comprises 14 residues. Looked up from germline, CDR1 is SGHAT and CDR2 is FQNNGV. Trimming took off 5 bases at V and 2 bases at J, with 13 bases between the two ends. CDR3 region: CASSPLEGTYEQYF. Here the CDR3 DNA reads TGTGCCAGCAGCCCCCTGGAGGGGACCTACGAGCAGTACTTC.

This chain connects TRBV6-5 to TRBJ2-5, with TRBD2 identical over 11 bases. Germline CDR1 MNHEY, CDR2 SVGAGI. J gave up 4 bases and V 7 bases, and 2 bases lay outside the gene matches. The CDR3 consists of 13 residues. The CDR3 bases are TGTGCCAGCACCCTAGCGGGAGGAGAGACCCAGTACTTC. Its translation: CASTLAGGETQYF.

The V call is TRBV5-5, the J call TRBJ2-1; no clear D gene. The CDR3 is 12 residues long. Trimming left V 0 bases short and J 6 bases short, with 4 bases between. Germline lookup yields CDR1 SGHKS and CDR2 YYEKEE (reference sequence). The CDR3 loop reads CASSLEFNEQFF. CDR3 DNA: TGTGCCAGCAGCTTGGAGTTCAATGAGCAGTTCTTC. The full variable domain, completed using reference TRBV5-5 and TRBJ2-1, is DAGVTQSPTHLIKTRGQQVTLRCSPISGHKSVSWYQQVLGQGPQFIFQYYEKEERGRGNFPDRFSARQFPNYSSELNVNALLLGDSALYLCASSLEFNEQFFGPGTRLTVL.

This chain connects TRBV5-1 to TRBJ1-1; 12 bases are shared with TRBD1. In germline, CDR1 is SGHRS, CDR2 YFSETQ. There are 15 residues in the CDR3. V was clipped by 4 bases and J by 10 bases; unmatched bases: 11. CDR3 residues: CASSTNAGQGAVAFF. CDR3 DNA sequence: TGCGCCAGCAGCACAAACGCGGGACAGGGGGCGGTAGCTTTCTTT. The full variable domain, completed using reference TRBV5-1 and TRBJ1-1, is KAGVTQTPRYLIKTRGQQVTLSCSPISGHRSVSWYQQTPGQGLQFLFEYFSETQRNKGNFPGRFSGRQFSNSRSEMNVSTLELGDSALYLCASSTNAGQGAVAFFGQGTRLTVV.

The chain joins TRBV27 to TRBJ2-1; tentative D call: TRBD1 (6 bases). The CDR3 runs to 14 residues. Trimming cost V 9 bases and J 7 bases, with 19 bases left between them. From germline, CDR1 is MNHEY and CDR2 SMNVEV (reference sequence). CDR3 bases: TGTGCCAGTTCCCGCCCCAGCCAGGGGAATGAGCAGTTCTTC. Encoded protein: CASSRPSQGNEQFF.

This rearrangement joins TRBV5-5 to TRBJ2-3, with D possibly TRBD1 on 6 matching bases. The CDR3 is 18 residues long. V was trimmed by 0 bases and J by 5 bases, leaving 22 bases between them. Germline CDR1 and CDR2: SGHKS and YYEKEE (reference sequence). The CDR3 DNA reads TGTGCCAGCAGCTTGGCCCTCAGGGGCTGGAGCTCTAAAGATACGCAGTATTTT. Its translation: CASSLALRGWSSKDTQYF.

The V gene is TRBV30, the J gene TRBJ1-2, with D uncertain. Germline CDR1 is GTSNPN and CDR2 is SVGIG (reference sequence). This CDR3 comprises 16 residues. The V and J ends lost 4 bases and 6 bases respectively, with 24 bases between them. CDR3 sequence reads: CAWISYRPQPPDGYTF. The CDR3 DNA follows: TGTGCCTGGATATCCTATCGTCCTCAACCCCCTGATGGCTACACCTTC.

The chain uses TRBV29-1 and TRBJ1-1; D gene uncertain. Germline CDR1 SQVTM, CDR2 ANQGSEA. The ends were cut back, 3 bases at V and 3 bases at J, with 20 bases in the middle. The CDR3 runs 16 residues. CDR3 protein: CSVEGMRIGTDTEAFF. For the CDR3, the DNA is TGCAGCGTTGAGGGGATGAGAATTGGCACGGACACTGAAGCTTTCTTT.

The rearrangement links TRBV19 to TRBJ2-4, with 7 bases fitting TRBD1. Germline loops: CDR1 LNHDA, CDR2 SQIVND (reference sequence). This CDR3 is built from 15 residues. Trimming took 6 bases from V and 1 from J; bases not matched to a gene: 6. Here the CDR3 DNA reads TGTGCCAGTAGAATTGACAGGGAGGCCAAAAACATTCAGTACTTC. Translated, it gives CASRIDREAKNIQYF.

The chain couples TRBV15 to TRBJ2-6; 7 bases agree with TRBD1. Germline V gene data show CDR1 as LNHNV and CDR2 as YYDKDF (reference sequence). The CDR3 extends over 17 amino acids. Unmatched junction bases numbered 3, after V lost 0 bases and J lost 1 base. The CDR3 here is CATSRDYRGSGANVLTF. CDR3 sequence (DNA): TGTGCCACCAGCAGAGATTACAGGGGATCTGGGGCCAACGTCCTGACTTTC.

This clone appeared a few times. V gene TRBV30 combines with J gene TRBJ1-4; maybe TRBD1 (6 bases). With 3 bases removed from V and 5 bases from J, the gap between germline ends came to 13 bases. The CDR3 consists of 14 residues. Germline V CDR1 and CDR2: GTSNPN, SVGIG (reference sequence). The chain's CDR3 is CAWRAGTQNEKLFF. CDR3 sequence (DNA): TGTGCCTGGAGAGCCGGGACACAAAATGAAAAACTGTTTTTT. The whole variable domain, filled in from reference TRBV30 and TRBJ1-4, reads SQTIHQWPATLVQPVGSPLSLECTVEGTSNPNLYWYRQAAGRGLQLLFYSVGIGQISSEVPQNLSASRPQDRQFILSSKKLLLSDSGFYLCAWRAGTQNEKLFFGSGTQLSVL.

CDR3 sequence: CASRGQGENSPLHF. The DNA of the CDR3 is TGTGCCAGCAGAGGACAGGGGGAGAATTCACCCCTCCACTTT. This chain uses TRBV6-4 with TRBJ1-6, with TRBD1 identical over 10 bases. After removal of 6 bases from V and 7 bases from J, the junction contained 3 bases not matched to a gene. Germline V lookup: CDR1 MRHNA, CDR2 SNTAGT. This CDR3 has 14 residues.

The chain carries TRBV6-1 and TRBJ2-5, with 7 bases identical to TRBD1. The CDR3 has 14 amino acids. The germline V gene encodes CDR1 MNHNS and CDR2 SASEGT. V was pared by 3 bases and J by 8 bases, with 9 bases of the junction left unmatched. As DNA, the CDR3 is TGTGCCAGCAGTGACCCCGGGACAGATCCCACCCAGTACTTC. This codes for CASSDPGTDPTQYF.

V and J are TRBV30 and TRBJ2-1, with 9 nucleotides matching TRBD2. J lost 9 bases, V lost 3 bases, and 3 bases had no gene match. Germline V gene sequence: CDR1 GTSNPN, CDR2 SVGIG (reference sequence). This CDR3 comprises 12 residues. This chain's CDR3 is CAWRREGVEQFF. CDR3 coding DNA: TGTGCCTGGAGGCGGGAGGGGGTTGAGCAGTTCTTC. The full variable domain, its missing parts supplied by reference TRBV30 and TRBJ2-1, is SQTIHQWPATLVQPVGSPLSLECTVEGTSNPNLYWYRQAAGRGLQLLFYSVGIGQISSEVPQNLSASRPQDRQFILSSKKLLLSDSGFYLCAWRREGVEQFFGPGTRLTVL.

The chain's CDR3 is CASTAGDYNEQFF. The CDR3 DNA is TGTGCCAGCACGGCGGGAGACTACAATGAGCAGTTCTTC. The rearrangement joins TRBV25-1 to TRBJ2-1; 7 positions match TRBD2. The CDR3 runs to 13 residues. Germline trimming cut 7 bases from V and 3 bases from J; bases unmatched to any gene: 3. Germline lookup yields CDR1 MGHDK and CDR2 SYGVNS.

The CDR3 nucleotides read TGTGCCAGCAGCCCCCAAACTAGCGGGAGAGACTACGAGCAGTACTTC. It encodes CASSPQTSGRDYEQYF. The chain couples TRBV7-6 to TRBJ2-7; 11 bases are shared with TRBD2. The CDR3 spans 16 residues. Germline V gene sequence: CDR1 SGHVS, CDR2 FNYEAQ. V gave up 5 bases and J gave up 3 bases; unmatched junction bases: 9.